A selection of T cell receptor beta chains follows, all from one sample in a study of blood T cell repertoires in COVID-19. Sequencing used immunoSEQ multiplex PCR; TCRdb keeps in-frame clones, though not all of them. The sample lists 280,000 or so clones, roughly 90% seen once, with roughly 1.5% in the top ten. The sequencing sample was made of PBMCs or T cells enriched from blood (not recorded which). The receptors stem from a woman under 30 with acute COVID-19. Each CDR3 is given with its conserved first and last residue. The D gene is left open where the match is weak. Rows give clone size only sometimes, using once, few, many, or a class for an expanded clone.

v_gene: TRBV15; d_gene: .; abundance: .; j_gene: TRBJ2-7; CDR3nt: TGTGCCACCAGCAGAGATAGGCTGGGGCGGCTCGAGCAGTACTTC; CDR3aa: CATSRDRLGRLEQYF
v_gene: TRBV4-2; d_gene: .; abundance: once; j_gene: TRBJ2-7; CDR3nt: TGTGCCAGCAGCCAAGATGTAGTCGGGGTGGGGTACGAGCAGTACTTC; CDR3aa: CASSQDVVGVGYEQYF
v_gene: TRBV5-6; d_gene: TRBD1; abundance: once; j_gene: TRBJ2-6; CDR3nt: TGTGCCAGCAGCTTGATCGGGACAGGCCCCCCTGGGGCCAACGTCCTGACTTTC; CDR3aa: CASSLIGTGPPGANVLTF
v_gene: TRBV9; d_gene: TRBD1; abundance: .; j_gene: TRBJ1-4; CDR3nt: TGTGCCAGCAGCGTAGGATTCGGGGGACAGGGAGGAAAACTGTTTTTT; CDR3aa: CASSVGFGGQGGKLFF
v_gene: TRBV30; d_gene: TRBD2; abundance: once; j_gene: TRBJ2-1; CDR3nt: TGTGCCTGGAGTGTAGCGGCTAGCGGGAGTGATGAGCAGTTCTTC; CDR3aa: CAWSVAASGSDEQFF
v_gene: TRBV5-1; d_gene: .; abundance: few; j_gene: TRBJ1-1; CDR3nt: TGCGCCAGCAGCTTGGCCGTGGGGCACACTGAAGCTTTCTTT; CDR3aa: CASSLAVGHTEAFF
v_gene: TRBV7-9; d_gene: TRBD1; abundance: .; j_gene: TRBJ1-5; CDR3nt: TGTGCCACCCAAGGACAGGGAAATCAGCCCCAGCATTTT; CDR3aa: CATQGQGNQPQHF
v_gene: TRBV7-6; d_gene: TRBD1; abundance: .; j_gene: TRBJ2-5; CDR3nt: TGTGCCAGCAGCTTAACGACAGGGTGGAGTGAGACCCAGTACTTC; CDR3aa: CASSLTTGWSETQYF
v_gene: TRBV18; d_gene: TRBD1; abundance: .; j_gene: TRBJ2-2; CDR3nt: TGTGCCAGCTCACCCTGGACAGGGATCACCGGGGAGCTGTTTTTT; CDR3aa: CASSPWTGITGELFF
v_gene: TRBV7-8; d_gene: .; abundance: .; j_gene: TRBJ2-6; CDR3nt: TGTGCCAGCAGCTCTTCGGGGGTATCTGGGGCCAACGTCCTGACTTTC; CDR3aa: CASSSSGVSGANVLTF
v_gene: TRBV6-2/TRBV6-3; d_gene: .; abundance: .; j_gene: TRBJ1-3; CDR3nt: TGTGCCAGCAGTTGGTACGAGAACGCTGGAAACACCATATATTTT; CDR3aa: CASSWYENAGNTIYF
v_gene: TRBV28; d_gene: .; abundance: .; j_gene: TRBJ1-5; CDR3nt: TGTGCCAGCAGTACTAACCAGCCCCAGCATTTT; CDR3aa: CASSTNQPQHF
v_gene: TRBV11-2; d_gene: TRBD2; abundance: .; j_gene: TRBJ2-3; CDR3nt: TGTGCCAGCAGCTCCCGGACTAGTGCACAAGATACGCAGTATTTT; CDR3aa: CASSSRTSAQDTQYF
v_gene: TRBV6-2/TRBV6-3; d_gene: .; abundance: .; j_gene: TRBJ1-5; CDR3nt: TGTGCCAGCAGTTACTGGGACTCCGGCCAGCCCCAGCATTTT; CDR3aa: CASSYWDSGQPQHF
v_gene: TRBV6-6; d_gene: TRBD1; abundance: .; j_gene: TRBJ2-3; CDR3nt: TGTGCCAGCAGTTACCTACCACAGGGGGGCCCAGATACGCAGTATTTT; CDR3aa: CASSYLPQGGPDTQYF
v_gene: TRBV7-9; d_gene: TRBD2; abundance: .; j_gene: TRBJ2-3; CDR3nt: TGTGCCAGCAGCTTAGAGGTAGCGGGCTTCGACACGCAGTATTTT; CDR3aa: CASSLEVAGFDTQYF
v_gene: TRBV19; d_gene: TRBD1; abundance: .; j_gene: TRBJ2-5; CDR3nt: TGTGCCAGTAGTATAGAAGCGAGGACAGGGGGCATCGGGGAGACCCAGTACTTC; CDR3aa: CASSIEARTGGIGETQYF
v_gene: TRBV4-1; d_gene: TRBD1; abundance: .; j_gene: TRBJ1-5; CDR3nt: TGCGCCAGCAGCCAAGGGATCGCCAGGGGGACCAAGACCAATCAGCCCCAGCATTTT; CDR3aa: CASSQGIARGTKTNQPQHF
v_gene: TRBV5-1; d_gene: TRBD2; abundance: .; j_gene: TRBJ2-7; CDR3nt: TGCGCCAGCAGCTTAAATAGCGGGAGGAAAAACTACGAGCAGTACTTC; CDR3aa: CASSLNSGRKNYEQYF
v_gene: TRBV10-1; d_gene: .; abundance: few; j_gene: TRBJ2-6; CDR3nt: TGCGCCAGCAGCCCTGGCGGATACTCTGGGGCCAACGTCCTGACTTTC; CDR3aa: CASSPGGYSGANVLTF
v_gene: TRBV29-1; d_gene: .; abundance: few; j_gene: TRBJ1-1; CDR3nt: TGCAGCGCCACCGGGGGGGACACTGAAGCTTTCTTT; CDR3aa: CSATGGDTEAFF
v_gene: TRBV27; d_gene: TRBD2; abundance: .; j_gene: TRBJ2-2; CDR3nt: TGTGCCAGCAGTCCCCGAGCGGGAGGGACCGGGGAGCTGTTTTTT; CDR3aa: CASSPRAGGTGELFF
v_gene: TRBV6-5; d_gene: .; abundance: .; j_gene: TRBJ2-2; CDR3nt: TGTGCCAGCAGGGCAAACACCGGGGAGCTGTTTTTT; CDR3aa: CASRANTGELFF
v_gene: TRBV6-5; d_gene: TRBD2; abundance: .; j_gene: TRBJ2-5; CDR3nt: TGTGCCAGCAGTTACGGAAGAACTAGCGGGAGAGAGACCCAGTACTTC; CDR3aa: CASSYGRTSGRETQYF
v_gene: TRBV7-9; d_gene: .; abundance: .; j_gene: TRBJ1-1; CDR3nt: TGTGCCAGCAGCTTAGCGCTAGGGGCCCTTGAAGCTTTCTTT; CDR3aa: CASSLALGALEAFF
v_gene: TRBV21-1; d_gene: .; abundance: .; j_gene: TRBJ2-7; CDR3nt: TGTGCCAGCAGCAAGGCCGGGACTAGCGGGCAATCCCCCTACGAGCAGTACTTC; CDR3aa: CASSKAGTSGQSPYEQYF
v_gene: TRBV20-1; d_gene: .; abundance: .; j_gene: TRBJ1-2; CDR3nt: TGCAGTGGGTTGACAGACTATGGCTACACCTTC; CDR3aa: CSGLTDYGYTF
v_gene: TRBV7-9; d_gene: TRBD2; abundance: .; j_gene: TRBJ2-7; CDR3nt: TGTGCCAGCAGCTTAACTAGCGGGACCTACGAGCAGTACTTC; CDR3aa: CASSLTSGTYEQYF
v_gene: TRBV7-9; d_gene: TRBD2; abundance: few; j_gene: TRBJ2-1; CDR3nt: TGTGCCAGCAGCTTTAGCGGGACTAGTGAGCAGTTCTTC; CDR3aa: CASSFSGTSEQFF
v_gene: TRBV7-9; d_gene: .; abundance: .; j_gene: TRBJ1-5; CDR3nt: TGTGCCAGCAGCCTAATGTCGAGGAGCAATCAGCCCCAGCATTTT; CDR3aa: CASSLMSRSNQPQHF
v_gene: TRBV19; d_gene: TRBD2; abundance: .; j_gene: TRBJ2-7; CDR3nt: TGTGCCAGTAGTCCAAGCGGGACCTACGAGCAGTACTTC; CDR3aa: CASSPSGTYEQYF
v_gene: TRBV18; d_gene: TRBD2; abundance: once; j_gene: TRBJ2-7; CDR3nt: TGTGCCAGCTCGAGCGGGAGCGGAATTAGCGAGCAGTACTTC; CDR3aa: CASSSGSGISEQYF
v_gene: TRBV5-1; d_gene: TRBD1; abundance: .; j_gene: TRBJ2-2; CDR3nt: TGCGCCAGCAGCTTCGATTTCGGGACAGGGTCTAGCGGGGAGCTGTTTTTT; CDR3aa: CASSFDFGTGSSGELFF
v_gene: TRBV7-2; d_gene: TRBD2; abundance: few; j_gene: TRBJ2-5; CDR3nt: TGTGCCAGCAGCTTATACCGCGGGAGAGAGGAGACCCAGTACTTC; CDR3aa: CASSLYRGREETQYF
v_gene: TRBV7-6; d_gene: TRBD2; abundance: .; j_gene: TRBJ2-7; CDR3nt: TGTGCCAGCAGCCCGGGGGGAGGCCCGGGGGAGCAGTACTTC; CDR3aa: CASSPGGGPGEQYF
v_gene: TRBV28; d_gene: .; abundance: .; j_gene: TRBJ1-2; CDR3nt: TGTGCCAGCAGTTGGCGGATCTCACACTATGGCTACACCTTC; CDR3aa: CASSWRISHYGYTF
v_gene: TRBV11-2; d_gene: TRBD2; abundance: .; j_gene: TRBJ2-1; CDR3nt: TGTGCCAGCAGCGGCTGGACTAGCGGGAGGGGAAACAATGAGCAGTTCTTC; CDR3aa: CASSGWTSGRGNNEQFF
v_gene: TRBV5-8; d_gene: .; abundance: .; j_gene: TRBJ1-5; CDR3nt: TGTGCCAGCAGCTTGGGTCAGAATCAGCCCCAGCATTTT; CDR3aa: CASSLGQNQPQHF
v_gene: TRBV5-5; d_gene: .; abundance: .; j_gene: TRBJ2-3; CDR3nt: TGTGCCAGCAGCCCCGTGGGGGGACCCCGGGCGGGTACGCAGTATTTT; CDR3aa: CASSPVGGPRAGTQYF
v_gene: TRBV5-1; d_gene: .; abundance: once; j_gene: TRBJ1-1; CDR3nt: TGCGCCGCTACCCCCGTTGAAGCTTTCTTT; CDR3aa: CAATPVEAFF
v_gene: TRBV11-3; d_gene: .; abundance: .; j_gene: TRBJ2-1; CDR3nt: TGTGCCAGCAGCTTCGGAGGGAGCCCCCACAATGAGCAGTTCTTC; CDR3aa: CASSFGGSPHNEQFF
v_gene: TRBV5-4; d_gene: TRBD1; abundance: .; j_gene: TRBJ1-5; CDR3nt: TGTGCCAGCAGCTTGGCCGTGGAGGGGGCCACAATTAGCAATCAGCCCCAGCATTTT; CDR3aa: CASSLAVEGATISNQPQHF
v_gene: TRBV6-4; d_gene: .; abundance: few; j_gene: TRBJ2-3; CDR3nt: TGTGCCAGCAGTGAAGGGCCAGAGGGGGCAGATACGCAGTATTTT; CDR3aa: CASSEGPEGADTQYF
v_gene: TRBV30; d_gene: TRBD1; abundance: .; j_gene: TRBJ1-2; CDR3nt: TGTGCCTGGAGTGAAGGACAGGTTACATATGGCTACACCTTC; CDR3aa: CAWSEGQVTYGYTF
v_gene: TRBV5-6; d_gene: .; abundance: .; j_gene: TRBJ1-5; CDR3nt: TGTGCCAGCAGCTTGGATCCGGGGAATCAGCCCCAGCATTTT; CDR3aa: CASSLDPGNQPQHF
v_gene: TRBV10-3; d_gene: TRBD1; abundance: once; j_gene: TRBJ2-2; CDR3nt: TGTGCCATCAGTCCCGGACAGGGGGCGCCCTGGGAGCTGTTTTTT; CDR3aa: CAISPGQGAPWELFF
v_gene: TRBV6-6; d_gene: TRBD2; abundance: .; j_gene: TRBJ2-7; CDR3nt: TGTGCCAGCAGGACTAGCGGTACCTCCTACGAGCAGTACTTC; CDR3aa: CASRTSGTSYEQYF
v_gene: TRBV12-5; d_gene: .; abundance: .; j_gene: TRBJ2-5; CDR3nt: TGTGCTAGTGGTTTGGACGCGGGGGAGACCCAGTACTTC; CDR3aa: CASGLDAGETQYF
v_gene: TRBV28; d_gene: TRBD1; abundance: .; j_gene: TRBJ1-1; CDR3nt: TGTGCCAGCAGTTCCAGTCTGGGGACAGGGGGAAGAGAAGCTTTCTTT; CDR3aa: CASSSSLGTGGREAFF
v_gene: TRBV7-6; d_gene: .; abundance: once; j_gene: TRBJ2-7; CDR3nt: TGTGCCAGCAGCTTAGGGCCGGGCGAGCAGTACTTC; CDR3aa: CASSLGPGEQYF
v_gene: TRBV30; d_gene: TRBD1; abundance: once; j_gene: TRBJ1-6; CDR3nt: TGTGCCTGGGAACGACAGGGTAATTCACCCCTCCACTTT; CDR3aa: CAWERQGNSPLHF
v_gene: TRBV10-3; d_gene: .; abundance: few; j_gene: TRBJ1-3; CDR3nt: TGTGCCATCAGTGAGTCGCTCGCGGGTGGAAACACCATATATTTT; CDR3aa: CAISESLAGGNTIYF
v_gene: TRBV9; d_gene: TRBD2; abundance: .; j_gene: TRBJ2-3; CDR3nt: TGTGCCAGCAGCGTAGGGGGGGGAGTAGGCACAGATACGCAGTATTTT; CDR3aa: CASSVGGGVGTDTQYF
v_gene: TRBV30; d_gene: TRBD1; abundance: once; j_gene: TRBJ1-5; CDR3nt: TGTGCCTGGGACAGGGGGCTCAATCAGCCCCAGCATTTT; CDR3aa: CAWDRGLNQPQHF